The 5 T cell receptor beta chains presented below share a single source sample, sequenced in a study of shared clonotypes between healthy human individuals. This table comes from immunoSEQ multiplex PCR, and its TCRdb copy is limited to in-frame clones, with some not included. Of more than 600,000 clones in the sample, 92% were seen once. CD45RO-negative CD8 cells positively selected for CCR7 made up the naive population, which excluded terminally differentiated effector memory CD45RA+ cells. Specimen: naive CD8+ T cells sorted from blood. The receptor set was obtained from a man aged 25 to 45 in good health.

This clone was observed once. The chain joins TRBV27 to TRBJ1-1; D uncertain. Germline-derived CDR1 and CDR2 are MNHEY and SMNVEV (reference sequence). The germline V and J ends were trimmed by 8 bases and 9 bases, with 25 bases remaining between them. The CDR3 length is 15 residues. The CDR3 bases are TGTGCCAGCGTCGAAGGAAATGGGCCGCTCACCAAAGCTTTCTTT. Encoded protein: CASVEGNGPLTKAFF.

The chain couples TRBV7-2 to TRBJ1-5; 8 bases fit TRBD1. The CDR3 runs 19 residues. Germline V gene lookup returns CDR1 SGHTA and CDR2 FQGNSA. With 4 bases clipped from V and 5 bases from J, the junction kept 19 bases outside the gene matches. Here the CDR3 reads CASSSPIQSRGPRDQPQHF. The CDR3 region has the DNA TGTGCCAGCAGCTCACCCATCCAGAGCAGGGGGCCTAGAGATCAGCCCCAGCATTTT. Full variable domain (outside the CDR3, taken from reference TRBV7-2 and TRBJ1-5): GAGVSQSPSNKVTEKGKDVELRCDPISGHTALYWYRQSLGQGLEFLIYFQGNSAPDKSGLPSDRFSAERTGGSVSTLTIQRTQQEDSAVYLCASSSPIQSRGPRDQPQHFGDGTRLSIL.

This clone was seen a single time. The CDR3 nucleotides read TGTGCCAGCAGCTTCTTTGACAGCCAAGAGACCCAGTACTTC. Translated: CASSFFDSQETQYF. V gene TRBV7-6 combines with J gene TRBJ2-5, with D possibly TRBD1 on 5 matching bases. The V gene's germline CDR1 is SGHVS and CDR2 FNYEAQ. CDR3 length: 14 residues. The V end was cut by 3 bases, the J end by 1 base, with 9 bases between.

The V call is TRBV14, the J call TRBJ2-2; no clear D. Germline CDR1 SGHDN, CDR2 FVKESK. The length of the CDR3 is 13 residues. V was cut by 4 bases and J by 3 bases, with 6 bases left in between. CDR3 sequence: CASSRRDTGELFF. The CDR3 bases are TGTGCCAGCAGCCGTAGGGACACCGGGGAGCTGTTTTTT.

The chain combines TRBV20-1 with TRBJ2-5; D unclear. The CDR3 extends over 11 amino acids. Per germline, CDR1 DFQATT and CDR2 SNEGSKA (reference sequence). V dropped 3 bases and J dropped 5 bases, with 7 bases sitting between them. The CDR3 sequence: CSASPIETQYF. The DNA for the CDR3 is TGCAGTGCTAGTCCAATCGAGACCCAGTACTTC.